This TCR beta chain was found in a study of blood T cell repertoires in COVID-19. Study-wide context: The origin of the acute and convalescent COVID-19 samples was the United States, Italy and Spain.

The CDR3 consists of 11 residues. The V and J ends lost 3 bases and 6 bases respectively, with 8 bases between them. Germline V gene sequence: CDR1 DFQATT, CDR2 SNEGSKA (reference sequence). Source study methods: Estimation of nucleated cell counts relied on the amplification of reference gene primers. Profiling relied on immunoSEQ multiplex PCR, and the TCRdb table lists in-frame clones only, not all of them. That table is the source of V, J and clone size, and D and trimming were worked out from the DNA. This sample has around 91,000 clones; roughly 85% occur once, and the top ten carry approximately 40%.

This TCR was recovered from an elderly man with acute or convalescent COVID-19. V and J are TRBV20-1 and TRBJ1-1; D gene uncertain. Sequencing was performed on peripheral blood. In DNA, the CDR3 is TGCAGTGCTAGTTTTAGAGCTGAAGCTTTCTTT. Translating gives CSASFRAEAFF.